The 17 T cell receptor beta chains below come from one sample, sequenced in a study of Ad26.COV2.S vaccination and SARS-CoV-2 variants. Treatment of the sample: some 19 received Ad26.COV2.S at low or high dose, single or two shots; 5 received placebo; per-sample allocation not given. Material that was analyzed had been drawn on day 63 after the first vaccine or placebo injection. The data were produced by immunoSEQ multiplex PCR, yet TCRdb's version contains in-frame clones alone and is incomplete. The repertoire has around 500,000 clones, roughly nine tenths of them found once; the top ten carry under 2%. Here the sequenced sample was peripheral blood, taken in a trial of Ad26.COV2.S vaccine versus placebo. These TCRs come from a person between 18 and 59 years old who received the Ad26.COV2.S COVID-19 vaccine or a placebo.

The CDR3 DNA is TGTGCCAGCAGCCGCGACAGGAGAGGGTCCTACGAGCAGTACTTC. Protein product: CASSRDRRGSYEQYF. This chain links TRBV7-2 with TRBJ2-7; D might be TRBD1 (6 bases). Trimming pared 5 bases from V and 1 base from J, leaving 15 bases between. The germline V gene has CDR1 SGHTA and CDR2 FQGNSA. This CDR3 has 15 amino acids.

The genes are TRBV5-1 and TRBJ1-1; TRBD1 matches 7 bases. Germline CDR1 is SGHRS and CDR2 is YFSETQ. The CDR3 has 13 residues. J gave up 6 bases and V 2 bases, and 4 bases lay outside the gene matches. CDR3 sequence (DNA): TGCGCCAGCAGCTTACAGGGGCTCGCTGAAGCTTTCTTT. Amino acids: CASSLQGLAEAFF.

The chain employs TRBV10-2 and TRBJ2-1; tentative D call: TRBD2 (6 bases). Germline lookup yields CDR1 WSHSY and CDR2 SAAADI. Trimming cost V 6 bases and J 4 bases, with 13 bases left between them. This CDR3 spans 14 amino acids. CDR3 region: CASRERGTYNEQFF. For the CDR3, the DNA is TGCGCCAGCAGAGAACGGGGGACTTACAATGAGCAGTTCTTC.

The rearrangement joins TRBV24-1 to TRBJ2-1, with D perhaps TRBD2 (6 bases). The CDR3 sequence is 14 residues long. Germline values: CDR1 KGHDR, CDR2 SFDVKD. V lost 10 bases and J 0 bases, leaving 12 bases between the germline ends. This CDR3 reads CATAGGSSYNEQFF. The CDR3 DNA sequence: TGTGCCACGGCCGGGGGAAGCTCCTACAATGAGCAGTTCTTC.

Only one count was recorded for this clone. The chain joins TRBV4-2 to TRBJ2-7; D is unclear. CDR1 and CDR2 from the germline V gene are LGHNA and YNFKEQ. This CDR3 spans 16 amino acids. V shed 2 bases and J shed 4 bases, with 18 bases lying between them. CDR3 DNA: TGTGCCAGCAGCCAATCCAGCCGCTCCCTCTCGTACGAGCAGTACTTC. Protein: CASSQSSRSLSYEQYF.

The chain recombines TRBV28 with TRBJ2-1, with D unresolved. CDR3 size: 14 residues. In germline, CDR1 is MDHEN, CDR2 SYDVKM. With 1 base removed from V and 4 bases from J, the gap between germline ends came to 8 bases. The CDR3 DNA reads as TGTGCCAGCAGTTTATCTTTCTTGTACAATGAGCAGTTCTTC. The encoded protein is CASSLSFLYNEQFF.

The chain has TRBV6-5 and TRBJ2-1; TRBD2 matches 12 bases. Germline V CDR1 and CDR2: MNHEY, SVGAGI. CDR3 size: 15 residues. J gave up 8 bases and V 8 bases, and 10 bases lay outside the gene matches. The CDR3 region is CASLSILAGGYEQFF. The CDR3 DNA sequence: TGTGCCAGCCTGTCGATACTAGCGGGAGGTTATGAGCAGTTCTTC.

The CDR3 reads CASSFDRGILGEQYF. The CDR3 bases are TGTGCCAGCAGTTTCGACAGGGGGATCTTAGGGGAGCAGTACTTC. This chain connects TRBV6-5 to TRBJ2-7, with 9 bases matching TRBD1. Germline CDR1 reads MNHEY; CDR2 reads SVGAGI. The CDR3 runs to 15 residues. V dropped 4 bases and J dropped 7; count of bases not matched to a gene: 11.

The chain links TRBV6-5 to TRBJ1-5; tentatively, D is TRBD1 (6 bases). Trimming removed 8 bases from V and 6 bases from J, with 17 bases in between. CDR3 length: 14 amino acids. Germline V gene sequence: CDR1 MNHEY, CDR2 SVGAGI. The CDR3 coding sequence is TGTGCCAGCGCGTGGGGGGGGCGAGGTCAGCCCCAGCATTTT. Its protein product is CASAWGGRGQPQHF.

The chain joins TRBV12-3 or TRBV12-4 to TRBJ2-7; D not certain. This CDR3 comprises 12 residues. The V and J ends lost 3 bases and 0 bases respectively, with 3 bases between them. CDR3 nucleotides: TGTGCCAGCAGTTTCGCCTCCTACGAGCAGTACTTC. It translates to CASSFASYEQYF.

About this clone: The identical CDR3 is also encoded by other nucleotide sequences in the sample. The genes are TRBV7-9 and TRBJ2-7; TRBD1 matches 7 bases. The CDR3 runs to 14 residues. V gave up 1 base and J gave up 2 bases; unmatched junction bases: 2. CDR1 is SEHNR and CDR2 is FQNEAQ in the germline V gene (reference sequence). For the CDR3, the DNA is TGTGCCAGCAGCTTAGGGACAGGAGCCTACGAGCAGTACTTC. Its translation: CASSLGTGAYEQYF.

In this sample, this clone turned up a few times. The chain is built from TRBV24-1 and TRBJ2-1; 10 bases map to TRBD1. The CDR3 loop spans 15 amino acids. Trimming at V came to 5 bases and at J to 8 bases, leaving 8 bases not matched to a gene. Germline assignment: CDR1 KGHDR and CDR2 SFDVKD. The CDR3 DNA reads as TGTGCCACCAGTGCGGGACAGGGGTTAAGCGATGAGCAGTTCTTC. Encoded protein: CATSAGQGLSDEQFF.

This clone was observed once. This chain links TRBV10-3 with TRBJ2-1; TRBD2 matches at 9 bases. J gave up 7 bases and V 4 bases, and 2 bases lay outside the gene matches. The CDR3 runs to 13 residues. Per germline, CDR1 ENHRY and CDR2 SYGVKD. The chain's CDR3 is CAISGLAVNEQFF. CDR3 nucleotides: TGTGCCATCAGTGGACTAGCGGTTAATGAGCAGTTCTTC.

The chain combines TRBV3-1 (or the pseudogene TRBV3-2) with TRBJ2-5; TRBD2 matches 10 bases. The CDR3 has 19 amino acids. CDR1 is LGHDT and CDR2 is YNNKEL in the germline V gene (reference sequence). The V segment lost 1 base and the J segment 1 base; nucleotides outside the gene matches: 12. The CDR3 nucleotides read TGTGCCAGCAGCCAAGGGTGGTTATCAGCGGGAGGGAGCCAAGAGACCCAGTACTTC. This sequence encodes CASSQGWLSAGGSQETQYF.

The V call is TRBV7-6, the J call TRBJ2-7; 11 nucleotides line up with TRBD2. The CDR3 is 17 residues long. After removal of 5 bases from V and 1 base from J, the junction contained 10 bases not matched to a gene. Germline lookup yields CDR1 SGHVS and CDR2 FNYEAQ. CDR3 DNA: TGTGCCAGCAGCCTGGGAATAGCGGGAGGGCCGTCCTACGAGCAGTACTTC. This gives the protein CASSLGIAGGPSYEQYF.

The DNA for the CDR3 is TGTGCCAGCAGCCCGGGACAGACCCCTACCTACGAGCAGTACTTC. This encodes CASSPGQTPTYEQYF. The V gene is TRBV28, the J gene TRBJ2-7, with 7 bases identical to TRBD1. The length of the CDR3 is 15 residues. V dropped 6 bases and J dropped 2; count of bases not matched to a gene: 10. Per germline, CDR1 MDHEN and CDR2 SYDVKM.

V gene TRBV10-3 combines with J gene TRBJ2-7, with D tentatively TRBD2 (6 bases). The CDR3 length is 16 residues. V was clipped by 2 bases and J by 0 bases, with 14 bases between them. CDR1 and CDR2 from the germline V gene are ENHRY and SYGVKD. The CDR3 loop is CAISEKKDGSSYEQYF. The CDR3 DNA sequence: TGTGCCATCAGTGAGAAGAAGGACGGGAGCTCCTACGAGCAGTACTTC.